Listed here are 24 T cell receptor beta chains from one sample, sequenced in a study of beta chain features in type 1 diabetes. Overall study results and limits: All four CD4+ subsets of Type 1 diabetes patients contained TCRB CDR3s that were moderately but significantly shorter.

cDNA synthesis used the whole RNA isolate, giving expressed TCRB sequences. Sequenced by immunoSEQ multiplex PCR; TCRdb stores in-frame clones only, minus some. The data hold 600,000 or so clones, with 9.5% to 15% observed a single time. No antigen is known for these receptors. Sequencing was performed on naive CD4+ T cells from blood. Receptor source: a man aged 25 to 40 with type 1 diabetes.

The CDR3 DNA reads TGTGCCAGCAGCTTACCAGGGGCAGCGAACACCGGGGAGCTGTTTTTT. It encodes CASSLPGAANTGELFF. The rearrangement uses TRBV7-9 and TRBJ2-2; the D gene is possibly TRBD1 (6 bases). Germline-derived CDR1 and CDR2 are SEHNR and FQNEAQ (reference sequence). The CDR3 length is 16 residues. V lost 2 bases and J 0 bases, leaving 10 bases between the germline ends.

This clone showed up just once. This chain joins TRBV27 and TRBJ1-2; TRBD1 matches at 7 bases. The germline V gene encodes CDR1 MNHEY and CDR2 SMNVEV (reference sequence). The CDR3 spans 13 residues. V dropped 3 bases and J dropped 5; count of bases not matched to a gene: 3. This CDR3 reads CASSFNRGYGYTF. Written as DNA, the CDR3 is TGTGCCAGCAGTTTCAACAGGGGTTATGGCTACACCTTC.

This clone showed up just a few times. The chain couples TRBV19 to TRBJ2-7, with 7 bases that match TRBD1. Trimming removed 2 bases from V and 5 bases from J; junction bases left unmatched: 0. The CDR3 is made up of 12 amino acids. CDR1 and CDR2 (germline): LNHDA, SQIVND (reference sequence). The CDR3 DNA reads TGTGCCAGTAGTATACAGGGGGACGAGCAGTACTTC. As protein: CASSIQGDEQYF.

The chain recombines TRBV12-5 with TRBJ2-1, with 12 bases identical to TRBD2. Germline V gives CDR1 LGHNT, CDR2 FRNRAP. This CDR3 has 14 residues. J gave up 7 bases and V 5 bases, and 3 bases lay outside the gene matches. CDR3 residues: CASGRLAGANEQFF. CDR3 nucleotides: TGTGCTAGTGGTCGACTAGCGGGGGCAAATGAGCAGTTCTTC.

This clone was counted between two and nine times. This sequence joins TRBV19 and TRBJ2-2; D might be TRBD1 (6 bases). Germline CDR1 LNHDA, CDR2 SQIVND (reference sequence). The CDR3 loop spans 15 amino acids. Between the trimmed V and J ends, which lost 3 bases and 1 base, there was a span of 9 bases. The CDR3 nucleotides are TGTGCCAGTAGTATCAAACAGGGGAACACCGGGGAGCTGTTTTTT. Translated, it gives CASSIKQGNTGELFF.

The chain combines TRBV10-3 with TRBJ1-5; maybe TRBD1 (5 bases). The CDR3 extends over 15 amino acids. V was cut by 0 bases and J by 9 bases, with 15 bases left in between. The germline V gene encodes CDR1 ENHRY and CDR2 SYGVKD. CDR3 sequence (DNA): TGTGCCATCAGTGAGTCGAGGGACCAGGCTAGGCCCCAGCATTTT. Translating it yields CAISESRDQARPQHF.

A few counts support this clone. This same CDR3 is encoded by further DNA sequences in the sample. This rearrangement joins TRBV30 to TRBJ1-3; the D is unclear. Germline V gene sequence: CDR1 GTSNPN, CDR2 SVGIG (reference sequence). Trimming shortened V by 3 bases and J by 0 bases, and 3 bases separated the two germline ends. This CDR3 is 12 amino acids long. This CDR3 reads CAWSPSGNTIYF. Here the CDR3 DNA reads TGTGCCTGGAGCCCCTCTGGAAACACCATATATTTT.

This clone was observed a handful of times. The genes are TRBV9 and TRBJ2-1; no reliable D call. The CDR3 has 12 amino acids. The germline V and J ends were trimmed by 4 bases and 12 bases, with 14 bases remaining between them. Per germline, CDR1 SGDLS and CDR2 YYNGEE. CDR3 region: CASSTGAETQFF. The CDR3 coding sequence is TGTGCCAGCAGCACCGGCGCGGAAACGCAGTTCTTC.

Written as DNA, the CDR3 is TGTGCCAGCAGTTTATACGGGGGGCGGGGCACAGATACGCAGTATTTT. It codes for CASSLYGGRGTDTQYF. This chain joins TRBV27 and TRBJ2-3; TRBD2 might be the D (7 bases). The CDR3 is made up of 16 amino acids. V shed 1 base and J shed 1 base, with 12 bases lying between them. Germline V gene sequence: CDR1 MNHEY, CDR2 SMNVEV (reference sequence).

This clone was seen a handful of times. V is TRBV5-1 and J is TRBJ1-4; D is unresolved. The CDR3 spans 15 residues. CDR1 and CDR2 (germline): SGHRS, YFSETQ. V was shortened by 0 bases and J by 4 bases, with 10 bases between the two germline ends. CDR3 DNA sequence: TGCGCCAGCAGCTTGGTGGCAGGTGATAATGAAAAACTGTTTTTT. It specifies CASSLVAGDNEKLFF.

There are a few counts of this clone. V usage is TRBV9 and J usage is TRBJ2-3, with 8 bases lining up with TRBD2. The CDR3 runs to 16 residues. Germline values: CDR1 SGDLS, CDR2 YYNGEE. V trimming: 3 bases; J trimming: 9 bases; junction bases outside the gene matches: 15. The CDR3 DNA reads as TGTGCCAGCAGCGCCCGAGCGGGGGCACTCAGTCCGACGCAGTATTTT. It codes for CASSARAGALSPTQYF.

The V gene is TRBV2, the J gene TRBJ1-2; a weak D match, TRBD1 (6 bases). Germline loops: CDR1 SNHLY, CDR2 FYNNEI. Trimming took 0 bases from V and 11 from J, leaving 10 bases between them. CDR3 size: 12 residues. The CDR3 region is CASSEARQVYTF. CDR3 DNA sequence: TGTGCCAGCAGTGAAGCGCGACAGGTGTACACCTTC.

This clone was detected a few times. The rearrangement links TRBV9 to TRBJ1-3, with D tentatively TRBD1 (5 bases). The V end was cut by 7 bases, the J end by 0 bases, with 14 bases between. Germline assignment: CDR1 SGDLS and CDR2 YYNGEE. The CDR3 runs 15 residues. The CDR3 DNA reads as TGTGCCAGCTCGCAGGGAGGCACCTCTGGAAACACCATATATTTT. Translating gives CASSQGGTSGNTIYF.

This clone was observed a handful of times. The genes are TRBV28 and TRBJ1-5; a possible D gene is TRBD1 (5 bases). The CDR3 length is 11 residues. Germline lookup yields CDR1 MDHEN and CDR2 SYDVKM. With 6 bases removed from V and 9 bases from J, the gap between germline ends came to 9 bases. The CDR3 sequence is CASRDTGPQHF. As DNA, the CDR3 is TGTGCCAGCAGGGACACCGGGCCCCAGCATTTT.

The chain couples TRBV19 to TRBJ1-3, with 7 bases that match TRBD1. Germline-derived CDR1 and CDR2 are LNHDA and SQIVND (reference sequence). The CDR3 is made up of 13 amino acids. V lost 6 bases, J lost 3 bases, and 2 bases stayed unmatched. The CDR3 DNA is TGTGCCAGTAGGGGACAGAATGGAAACACCATATATTTT. Its protein is CASRGQNGNTIYF.

This clone has a handful of counts. The genes are TRBV29-1 and TRBJ1-4; D perhaps matches TRBD1 (5 bases). The CDR3 spans 14 residues. The germline V gene encodes CDR1 SQVTM and CDR2 ANQGSEA. V lost 6 bases and J 3 bases, leaving 14 bases between the germline ends. In nucleotides, the CDR3 is TGCAGCGTCCCCTTGGGGGTCCCTAATGAAAAACTGTTTTTT. This encodes CSVPLGVPNEKLFF.

Concerning this clone: Distinct nucleotide sequences in the sample also encode this CDR3. The rearrangement uses TRBV7-2 and TRBJ1-2, with D perhaps TRBD1 (6 bases). The CDR3 is 12 amino acids. Trimming took 1 base from V and 7 from J, leaving 7 bases between them. Per germline, CDR1 SGHTA and CDR2 FQGNSA. The CDR3 sequence: CASSLDRVGYTF. DNA of the CDR3: TGTGCCAGCAGCTTAGACAGGGTTGGCTACACCTTC.

A word on this clone: At one of its ends the junction is not consistent with the germline gene, which may arise from a read error. The gene calls are TRBV4-3 and TRBJ1-2, with 8 positions matching TRBD1. The length of the CDR3 is 13 residues. Germline CDR1 is LGHNA and CDR2 is YSLEER. DNA of the CDR3: TGCGCCAGCAGCTTCTACCCACAGGGGGTCCCCCGCTTC. Amino acid sequence: CASSFYPQGVPRF.

This clone turned up a few times. J is TRBJ2-1 and V is TRBV9, with a possible D match to TRBD2 (7 bases). The germline V gene has CDR1 SGDLS and CDR2 YYNGEE. This CDR3 region has 15 residues. The V and J ends lost 2 bases and 5 bases respectively, with 14 bases between them. The CDR3 spells CASSVRAGANNEQFF. The CDR3 region has the DNA TGTGCCAGCAGCGTGAGGGCGGGGGCCAACAATGAGCAGTTCTTC. Complete variable domain (other parts from reference TRBV9 and TRBJ2-1): DSGVTQTPKHLITATGQRVTLRCSPRSGDLSVYWYQQSLDQGLQFLIQYYNGEERAKGNILERFSAQQFPDLHSELNLSSLELGDSALYFCASSVRAGANNEQFFGPGTRLTVL.

The chain links TRBV29-1 to TRBJ1-2, with a tentative D call TRBD1 (6 bases). Trimming took 6 bases from V and 4 from J, leaving 12 bases between them. CDR3 length equals 12 residues. CDR1 SQVTM and CDR2 ANQGSEA come from the germline V gene. In DNA form, the CDR3 reads TGCAGCGTACAGGGTGTCGGCTATGGCTACACCTTC. This gives the protein CSVQGVGYGYTF.

The gene calls are TRBV4-1 and TRBJ2-7, with D perhaps matching TRBD2 (5 bases). Trimming removed 0 bases at V and 6 bases at J, with 12 bases between. The CDR3 has 14 amino acids. The V gene's germline CDR1 is MGHRA and CDR2 YSYEKL. CDR3 loop: CASSQDHGVPEQYF. CDR3 DNA: TGCGCCAGCAGCCAAGATCACGGGGTCCCCGAGCAGTACTTC.

The chain carries TRBV5-1 and TRBJ2-2; D possibly corresponds to TRBD2 (5 bases). Germline V gives CDR1 SGHRS, CDR2 YFSETQ. The ends were cut back, 1 base at V and 6 bases at J, with 16 bases in the middle. The CDR3 length is 16 residues. The CDR3 here is CASSLSLGPGAGELFF. DNA of the CDR3: TGCGCCAGCAGCTTGAGCCTTGGCCCCGGGGCCGGGGAGCTGTTTTTT.

This clone was seen a few times. The chain recombines TRBV4-2 with TRBJ2-7, with TRBD1 matching over 7 bases. The germline CDR1 and CDR2 sequences are LGHNA and YNFKEQ. Trimming cost V 1 base and J 2 bases; bases outside gene matches: 11. The CDR3 is 17 residues long. In nucleotides, the CDR3 is TGTGCCAGCAGCCAAGTTTCCATAGGGACAGAAGCCTACGAGCAGTACTTC. Its protein product is CASSQVSIGTEAYEQYF.

The V call is TRBV4-1, the J call TRBJ2-2; no reliable D call. Germline-derived CDR1 and CDR2 are MGHRA and YSYEKL. V lost 4 bases to trimming and J lost 7 bases, with 10 bases between them. This CDR3 is built from 13 residues. The CDR3, as DNA: TGCGCCAGCAGCCCCCTCGATCGCGGGGAGCTGTTTTTT. It is translated as CASSPLDRGELFF.